This T cell receptor beta chain was sequenced during a study of beta chain features in type 1 diabetes. This CDR3 comprises 13 residues. The germline V gene has CDR1 MGHRA and CDR2 YSYEKL. Trimming shortened V by 1 base and J by 9 bases, and 12 bases separated the two germline ends. Every isolated RNA sample was fully reverse transcribed, so sequencing captured expressed TCRB transcripts. Profiled with immunoSEQ multiplex PCR; TCRdb holds only in-frame clones, not every one. Among around 330,000 clones, about 11% were seen once, and the ten largest hold more than 0.015%. Sequencing input: naive CD4+ T cells from blood. This chain links TRBV4-1 with TRBJ2-5; D gene unclear. This TCR was sampled from a woman younger than 45 in good health. CDR3 bases: TGCGCCAGCAGCCAAGTGCCGCGTGAGGCCCAGTACTTC. Translation gives CASSQVPREAQYF.